The T cell receptor beta chain under discussion was sequenced for a study of memory CD4+ T cells and cytomegalovirus serostatus. The CDR3 length is 13 residues. With 4 bases clipped from V and 8 bases from J, the junction kept 6 bases outside the gene matches. The germline V gene encodes CDR1 MDHEN and CDR2 SYDVKM. Repertoires were generated with immunoSEQ multiplex PCR, while TCRdb's copy carries only in-frame clones and drops some. Of about 42,000 clones in the sample, around 80% were seen once. This clone was counted between two and nine times. Its antigen is not identified. Points from the study as a whole: Of 150 to 200 reported CMV TCRbeta sequences, around 63 were found in memory CD4+ repertoires.

The sort gate was single viable CD3+CD4+CD8-CD45RO+ cells for memory CD4+ T cells. The sequenced sample consisted of memory CD4+ T cells from blood. This sequence was found in an adult in good health and CMV-seronegative. The chain uses TRBV28 and TRBJ2-5; 8 nucleotides align to TRBD1. CDR3 region: CASSWDRRLTQYF. The CDR3 nucleotides read TGTGCCAGCAGTTGGGACAGGCGACTAACCCAGTACTTC.